This TCR beta chain was recorded in a study of T cells after yellow fever vaccination. The CDR3 runs to 14 residues. Germline CDR1 and CDR2: DFQATT and SNEGSKA (reference sequence). Between the trimmed V and J ends, which lost 5 bases and 2 bases, there was a span of 15 bases. On this clonotype: Antigen unknown.

Findings and limits, study-wide: FACS-sorted repertoires might harbor abundant contaminating clonotypes from the bulk population. Weaker overall, the secondary response nonetheless peaked faster (day 5 versus 15).

Researchers made TCR cDNA using 5'RACE template switching, and this step added a universal primer site and UMIs. A single record per CDR3 protein comes from TCRdb applying MiXCR to the 5' RACE reads. The sample carries 500,000 to 650,000 distinct CDR3 sequences, about 13% recorded once. Source: PBMCs, taken on the day of the yellow fever booster vaccination. The clonotype comes from a man aged 25-40 years who received the YFV17D yellow fever vaccine. This chain connects TRBV20-1 to TRBJ2-5; no firm D call. CDR3 loop: CSASSLWGQETQYF. The CDR3 nucleotides are TGCAGTGCTTCCTCCTTGTGGGGACAAGAGACCCAGTACTTC.